This TCR beta chain was obtained from a study of blood T cell repertoires in COVID-19 (TCRdb year 2020). With respect to the entire study: Collaborator samples came from the United States, Italy and Spain and covered acute and convalescent phases of COVID-19. The prospective study material was composed of cDNA or gDNA derived from T cells, B-cell-depleted T cells, or PBMCs. Subjects who had been exposed to COVID-19, were actively infected with it, or had recovered from it provided the deeply sampled blood TCRbeta repertoires that made up the dataset. The repertoires were made available in a free public database intended to serve as a resource for research on the immune response to SARS-CoV-2. Samples came from the ongoing ImmuneRACE study (first 160 participants) plus 1,254 subjects from 6 global collaborators. Sample metadata almost always included a de-identified subject ID, COVID-19 status, age in years and sex. Where HLA class I and class II types were available, the types were taken from metadata supplied by the sample provider, not from assay-based typing. Findings and caveats that apply to the study as a whole: The amount of clinical and demographic metadata varied by source and participant and was provided uncurated.

TCRbeta CDR3 regions were amplified from genomic DNA using the immunoSEQ Assay, a bias-controlled multiplex PCR. The study's own analysis went as follows. Nucleated cell counts per sample were estimated from amplification of reference gene primers within the assay. To quantify the absolute abundance of each unique TCRbeta CDR3 rearrangement, sequence reads were collapsed and filtered. Productive Simpson clonality was computed per sample as the square root of Simpson's diversity index over productive rearrangements. Here the immuneACCESS table is served through TCRdb, limited to in-frame sequences with V and J called. Missing clones are a known gap in these copies; in checked studies unresolved V genes cover under half, and the rest lacks a known reason. That table gives V, J and clone size, and the DNA gave D and trimming. The sample data list under 350,000 clones, and about four fifths of these were observed just once. Clones ranked in the top ten supply approximately 9% of the sample.

A second Seattle source provided samples from volunteer blood donors who had recovered from COVID-19. The collaborating institutions used their own protocols to collect whole blood in K2EDTA tubes. For TCRbeta analysis, collaborator samples were shipped as frozen whole blood, as isolated PBMCs, or as DNA extracted from either sample type. The CDR3, from cysteine to phenylalanine, totals 14 residues. Only CDR3 DNA is held: 42 bases, read in frame from base 1. The V and J ends are trimmed by 2 bases and 8 bases, leaving 12 bases between them. Per the germline V gene, SGHTA is the CDR1 and FQGNSA is the CDR2. In this sample, this clone turned up once. The antigen it binds to is not known. Base qualities are not recorded, but no much larger clone differs from it by a single base.

In this chain, TRBV7-2 is recombined with TRBJ1-4, and the D gene may be TRBD1, 6 bases matching. The origin of this receptor is a woman in her forties or fifties who had recovered from COVID-19. The sample was peripheral blood. CDR3 region: CASSLRGIQEKLFF. The DNA sequence is TGTGCCAGCAGCTTAAGGGGGATACAGGAAAAACTGTTTTTT.